This passage covers 18 T cell receptor beta chains from one sample sequenced in a study of CD8 T cells in ankylosing spondylitis. In TCRdb, the 5' RACE reads were re-called with MiXCR into one record per CDR3 protein. This sample has 36,000 or so distinct CDR3 sequences, with 4.5% to 6% found just once. Sequencing used blood, either unsorted or a sorted T cell fraction (not recorded which). The receptors were sampled from a male donor with ankylosing spondylitis or in good health (not recorded which).

At least ten counts were recorded for this clonotype. V gene TRBV6-1 combines with J gene TRBJ1-5; perhaps TRBD1 as D (5 bases). The CDR3 is 15 residues long. V was shortened by 2 bases and J by 8 bases, with 16 bases between the two germline ends. Germline V lookup: CDR1 MNHNS, CDR2 SASEGT. The CDR3 sequence is CASSELRRGFEPQHF. The DNA of the CDR3 is TGTGCCAGCAGTGAACTCAGGCGGGGGTTTGAGCCCCAGCATTTT.

Ten or more counts support this clonotype. The rearrangement joins TRBV29-1 to TRBJ1-1; 8 nucleotides align to TRBD1. CDR1 and CDR2 from the germline V gene are SQVTM and ANQGSEA. V shed 7 bases, J shed 4 bases, and the junction held 8 bases outside the gene matches. The CDR3 is 13 amino acids. The CDR3 DNA is TGCAGCGGTCAGGACAGGGAAGCCACTGAAGCTTTCTTT. Amino acids: CSGQDREATEAFF.

The table lists this clonotype with many counts. The genes are TRBV5-8 and TRBJ2-7; D not certain. Trimming cost V 0 bases and J 4 bases, with 8 bases left between them. The CDR3 runs 13 residues. Per the germline V gene, CDR1 is SGHTS and CDR2 is YDEGEE. The CDR3 region is CASSLGYGYEQYF. The CDR3 DNA sequence: TGTGCCAGCAGCTTGGGATACGGATACGAGCAGTACTTC.

Ten or more counts support this clonotype. The CDR3 DNA reads as TGTGCCACCAGCAGAGATCGACTCTCTGGAAACACCATATATTTT. It codes for CATSRDRLSGNTIYF. The chain links TRBV15 to TRBJ1-3, with D uncertain. Germline values: CDR1 LNHNV, CDR2 YYDKDF (reference sequence). The CDR3 covers 15 residues. Trimming pared 0 bases from V and 0 bases from J, leaving 6 bases between.

The sample holds many counts of this clonotype. V usage is TRBV5-1 and J usage is TRBJ2-5; D is unclear. Germline CDR1 and CDR2: SGHRS and YFSETQ. The CDR3 contains 13 residues. The germline V and J ends were trimmed by 0 bases and 5 bases, with 8 bases remaining between them. The CDR3: CASSLAVGETQYF. DNA of the CDR3: TGCGCCAGCAGCTTGGCTGTCGGGGAGACCCAGTACTTC.

This clonotype was found many times. The chain combines TRBV19 with TRBJ2-7; D gene unclear. The CDR3 sequence is 13 residues long. Trimming shortened V by 6 bases and J by 5 bases, and 14 bases separated the two germline ends. From germline, CDR1 is LNHDA and CDR2 SQIVND (reference sequence). The CDR3 DNA follows: TGTGCCAGTAGCTTGGGAATTGGCGACGAGCAGTACTTC. It codes for CASSLGIGDEQYF.

This clonotype appeared many times. This sequence joins TRBV5-1 and TRBJ2-7; 8 bases match TRBD1. The V and J ends lost 2 bases and 9 bases, in that order; junction bases with no gene match: 10. The CDR3 extends over 14 amino acids. Germline V CDR1 and CDR2: SGHRS, YFSETQ. This CDR3 is CASSLNPGQGVQYF. The CDR3 bases are TGCGCCAGCAGCTTAAATCCTGGACAGGGAGTGCAGTACTTC. The complete variable domain, with remaining parts taken from reference TRBV5-1 and TRBJ2-7, reads KAGVTQTPRYLIKTRGQQVTLSCSPISGHRSVSWYQQTPGQGLQFLFEYFSETQRNKGNFPGRFSGRQFSNSRSEMNVSTLELGDSALYLCASSLNPGQGVQYFGPGTRLTVT.

This clonotype was seen ten or more times. The chain combines TRBV13 with TRBJ1-1, with a possible D match to TRBD1 (5 bases). There are 14 residues in the CDR3. Germline lookup yields CDR1 PRHDT and CDR2 FYEKMQ (reference sequence). V was cut by 5 bases and J by 2 bases, with 12 bases left in between. In DNA, the CDR3 is TGTGCCAGCAGCCCACTGACAGAAAACACTGAAGCTTTCTTT. Translated: CASSPLTENTEAFF.

This clonotype was observed at least ten times. The chain links TRBV20-1 to TRBJ2-3; TRBD2 agrees at 10 bases. V gave up 5 bases and J gave up 1 base; unmatched junction bases: 3. Germline lookup yields CDR1 DFQATT and CDR2 SNEGSKA (reference sequence). The CDR3 sequence is 14 residues long. The CDR3 nucleotides are TGCAGTGCTGCTAGCGGGAGAGGCACAGATACGCAGTATTTT. Its translation is CSAASGRGTDTQYF.

There are many counts of this clonotype. The J gene is TRBJ1-1, the V gene TRBV28; D not certain. CDR3 length: 14 residues. In germline, CDR1 is MDHEN, CDR2 SYDVKM. Trimming shortened V by 3 bases and J by 2 bases, and 10 bases separated the two germline ends. The CDR3 spells CASSFSWTNTEAFF. In DNA form, the CDR3 reads TGTGCCAGCAGTTTTAGTTGGACCAACACTGAAGCTTTCTTT.

By sample share, this clonotype is medium-sized. The chain couples TRBV6-1 to TRBJ1-2, with D tentatively TRBD1 (5 bases). Trimming cost V 7 bases and J 2 bases, with 23 bases left between them. Germline V gives CDR1 MNHNS, CDR2 SASEGT. This CDR3 spans 17 amino acids. The CDR3 reads CASNVIGAVEENYGYTF. In nucleotides, the CDR3 is TGTGCCAGCAATGTCATCGGGGCAGTGGAAGAAAACTATGGCTACACCTTC.

This clonotype was seen repeatedly, ten times or more. The rearrangement links TRBV20-1 to TRBJ2-7; a possible D gene is TRBD2 (5 bases). The CDR3 covers 12 residues. Between the trimmed V and J ends, which lost 6 bases and 7 bases, there was a span of 16 bases. The germline gives CDR1 DFQATT, CDR2 SNEGSKA (reference sequence). CDR3 DNA sequence: TGCAGTGCCCCGACCGGGGTGGGGGAGCAGTACTTC. Translating gives CSAPTGVGEQYF.

The sample holds many counts of this clonotype. The V gene is TRBV7-9, the J gene TRBJ2-2; weak D call: TRBD2 (5 bases). The V and J ends lost 5 bases and 4 bases respectively, with 17 bases between them. The CDR3 is made up of 16 amino acids. The germline V gene encodes CDR1 SEHNR and CDR2 FQNEAQ (reference sequence). The CDR3 reads CASSPKKGGRTGELFF. The CDR3 coding sequence is TGTGCCAGCAGCCCGAAAAAAGGAGGACGCACCGGGGAGCTGTTTTTT.

Many counts were recorded for this clonotype. The chain has TRBV24-1 and TRBJ2-1; maybe TRBD2 (7 bases). V was cut by 3 bases and J by 10 bases, with 18 bases left in between. Germline CDR1 is KGHDR and CDR2 is SFDVKD. This CDR3 has 15 amino acids. CDR3 loop: CATSDGGGAVEEQFF. The CDR3 DNA reads as TGTGCCACCAGTGATGGGGGGGGCGCGGTGGAGGAGCAGTTCTTC.

This clonotype is labeled as medium-sized. The V gene is TRBV5-1, the J gene TRBJ2-2; the D gene is possibly TRBD1 (5 bases). Trimming left V 0 bases short and J 1 base short, with 7 bases between. The germline V gene has CDR1 SGHRS and CDR2 YFSETQ. CDR3 length: 15 amino acids. The CDR3 DNA follows: TGCGCCAGCAGCTTGGGGCAGGGGAACACCGGGGAGCTGTTTTTT. Amino acid sequence: CASSLGQGNTGELFF.

This clonotype was seen at least ten times. The chain joins TRBV5-1 to TRBJ2-7; no clear D gene. Germline V gene data show CDR1 as SGHRS and CDR2 as YFSETQ. This CDR3 is built from 14 residues. Trimming removed 4 bases at V and 2 bases at J, with 13 bases between. CDR3 loop: CASSPRTEPYEQYF. For the CDR3, the DNA is TGCGCCAGCAGCCCTCGGACGGAGCCCTACGAGCAGTACTTC. The full variable domain, in which reference TRBV5-1 and TRBJ2-7 provide the parts outside the CDR3, is KAGVTQTPRYLIKTRGQQVTLSCSPISGHRSVSWYQQTPGQGLQFLFEYFSETQRNKGNFPGRFSGRQFSNSRSEMNVSTLELGDSALYLCASSPRTEPYEQYFGPGTRLTVT.

Remarks on this clonotype: It may be a read error: a sequence one base away is much more abundant. The V and J genes are TRBV27 and TRBJ2-5; TRBD2 matches 7 bases. The germline CDR1 and CDR2 sequences are MNHEY and SMNVEV (reference sequence). The CDR3 length is 15 residues. The CDR3 coding sequence is TGTGCCAGCGGTTTACGACTAGCTTCTCAAGAGACCCAGTACTTC. Translation: CASGLRLASQETQYF.

The V gene is TRBV19, the J gene TRBJ1-1; D is uncertain. The CDR3 runs 13 residues. V lost 8 bases and J 0 bases, leaving 10 bases between the germline ends. Germline CDR1 reads LNHDA; CDR2 reads SQIVND (reference sequence). The CDR3 region is CASGRTLNTEAFF. The CDR3, as DNA: TGTGCCAGTGGACGGACCCTGAACACTGAAGCTTTCTTT.